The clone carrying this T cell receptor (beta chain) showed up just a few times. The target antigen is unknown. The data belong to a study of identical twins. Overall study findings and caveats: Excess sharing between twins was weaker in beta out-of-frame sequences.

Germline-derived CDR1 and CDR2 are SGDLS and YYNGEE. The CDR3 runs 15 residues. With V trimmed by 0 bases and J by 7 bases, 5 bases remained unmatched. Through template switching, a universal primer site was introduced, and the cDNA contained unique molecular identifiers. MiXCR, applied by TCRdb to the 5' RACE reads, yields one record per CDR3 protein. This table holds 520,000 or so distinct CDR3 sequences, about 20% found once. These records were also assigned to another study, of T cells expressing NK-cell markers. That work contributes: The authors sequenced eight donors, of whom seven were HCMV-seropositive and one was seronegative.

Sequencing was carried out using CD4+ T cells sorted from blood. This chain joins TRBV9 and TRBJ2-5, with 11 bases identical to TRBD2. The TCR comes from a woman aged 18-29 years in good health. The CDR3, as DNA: TGTGCCAGCAGCGTAGTCGGTAGCGGGGGGGCGACCCAGTACTTC. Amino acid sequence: CASSVVGSGGATQYF.